The text below deals with one TCR beta chain. This record belongs to a study of shared T cell receptors in the human thymus. This CDR3 has 19 residues. V was pared by 0 bases and J by 10 bases, with 14 bases of the junction left unmatched. Per germline, CDR1 LGHNA and CDR2 YSLEER. Method: immunoSEQ multiplex PCR; TCRdb's copy keeps in-frame clones and lacks some. Among 450,000 to 650,000 clones listed, more than 75% were seen once. These records were also assigned to another study, of human thymus T cells. Per that paper: Resections from corrective heart surgery provided thymus tissue. In thymic and blood repertoires alike, V and J usage looked biased.

The sample comprised thymocytes. The chain combines TRBV4-3 with TRBJ2-1; TRBD2 aligns across 14 bases. The receptor was derived from a boy in the first two years of life with a congenital heart defect. CDR3: CASSQDRGLAGVRRDEQFF. CDR3 DNA: TGCGCCAGCAGCCAAGATCGGGGACTAGCGGGAGTACGGCGTGACGAGCAGTTCTTC.